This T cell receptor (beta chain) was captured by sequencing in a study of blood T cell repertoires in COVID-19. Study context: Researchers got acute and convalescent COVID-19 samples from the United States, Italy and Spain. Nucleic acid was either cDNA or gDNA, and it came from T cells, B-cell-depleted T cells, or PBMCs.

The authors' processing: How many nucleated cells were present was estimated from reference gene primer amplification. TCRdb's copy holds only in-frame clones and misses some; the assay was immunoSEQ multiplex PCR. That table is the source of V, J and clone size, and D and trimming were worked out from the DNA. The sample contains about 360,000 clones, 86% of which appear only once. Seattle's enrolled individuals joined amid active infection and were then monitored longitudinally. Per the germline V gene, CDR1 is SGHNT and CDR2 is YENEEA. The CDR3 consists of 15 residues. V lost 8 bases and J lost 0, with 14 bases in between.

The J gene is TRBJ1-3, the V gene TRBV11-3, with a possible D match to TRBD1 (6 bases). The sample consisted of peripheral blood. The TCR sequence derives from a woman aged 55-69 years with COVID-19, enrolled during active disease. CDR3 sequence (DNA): TGTGCCAGCCGGGGGGCAGGGCTCTCTGGAAACACCATATATTTT. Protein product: CASRGAGLSGNTIYF.